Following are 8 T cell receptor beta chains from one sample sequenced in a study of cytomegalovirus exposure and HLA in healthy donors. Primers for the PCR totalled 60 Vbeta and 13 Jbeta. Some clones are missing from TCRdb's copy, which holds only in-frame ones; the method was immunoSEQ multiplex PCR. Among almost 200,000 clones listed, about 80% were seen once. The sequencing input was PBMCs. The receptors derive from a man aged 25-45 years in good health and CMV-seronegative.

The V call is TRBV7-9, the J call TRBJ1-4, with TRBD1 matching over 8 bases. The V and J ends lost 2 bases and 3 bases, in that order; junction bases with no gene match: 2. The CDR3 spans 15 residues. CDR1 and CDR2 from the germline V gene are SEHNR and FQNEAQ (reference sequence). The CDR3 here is CASSLRTGPNEKLFF. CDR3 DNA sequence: TGTGCCAGCAGCTTACGGACAGGGCCTAATGAAAAACTGTTTTTT.

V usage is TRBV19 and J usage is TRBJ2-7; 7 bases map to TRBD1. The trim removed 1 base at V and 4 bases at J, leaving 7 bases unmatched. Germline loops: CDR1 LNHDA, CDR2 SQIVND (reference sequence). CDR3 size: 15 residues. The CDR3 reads CASSIATGASYEQYF. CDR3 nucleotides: TGTGCCAGTAGTATAGCAACAGGGGCATCGTACGAGCAGTACTTC.

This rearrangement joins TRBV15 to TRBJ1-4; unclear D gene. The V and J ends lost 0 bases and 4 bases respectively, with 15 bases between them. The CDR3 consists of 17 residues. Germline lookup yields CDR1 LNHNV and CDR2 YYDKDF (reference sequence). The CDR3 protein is CATSRDPTSLNNEKLFF. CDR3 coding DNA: TGTGCCACCAGCAGAGATCCGACATCGCTCAATAATGAAAAACTGTTTTTT.

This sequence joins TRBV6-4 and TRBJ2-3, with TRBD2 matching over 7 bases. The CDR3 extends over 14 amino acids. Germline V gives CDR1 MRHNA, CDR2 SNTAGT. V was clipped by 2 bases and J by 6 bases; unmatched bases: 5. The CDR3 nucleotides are TGTGCCAGCAGTGACGGCGGGAGTATGGATACGCAGTATTTT. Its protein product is CASSDGGSMDTQYF.

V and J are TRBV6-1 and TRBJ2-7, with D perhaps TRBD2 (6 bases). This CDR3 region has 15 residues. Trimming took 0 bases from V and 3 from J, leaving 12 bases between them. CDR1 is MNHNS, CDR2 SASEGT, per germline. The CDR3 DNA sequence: TGTGCCAGCAGTGAAGCTCGGGGGACCATCTACGAGCAGTACTTC. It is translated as CASSEARGTIYEQYF.

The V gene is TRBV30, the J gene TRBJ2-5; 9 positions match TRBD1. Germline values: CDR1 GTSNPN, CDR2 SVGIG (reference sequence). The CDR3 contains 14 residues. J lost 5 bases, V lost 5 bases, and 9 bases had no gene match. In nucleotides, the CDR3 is TGTGCCTGGGTGGCCGGGACAGGGCTGGAGACCCAGTACTTC. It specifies CAWVAGTGLETQYF.

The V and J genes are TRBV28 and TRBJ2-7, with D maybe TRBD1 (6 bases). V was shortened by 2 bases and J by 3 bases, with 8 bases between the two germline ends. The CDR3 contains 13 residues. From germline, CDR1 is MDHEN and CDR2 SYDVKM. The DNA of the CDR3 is TGTGCCAGCAGTTTAGAACAGGGCTACGAGCAGTACTTC. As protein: CASSLEQGYEQYF.

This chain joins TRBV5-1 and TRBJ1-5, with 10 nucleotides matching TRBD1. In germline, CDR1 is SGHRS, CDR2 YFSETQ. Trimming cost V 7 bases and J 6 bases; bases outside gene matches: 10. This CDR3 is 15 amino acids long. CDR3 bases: TGCGCCAGCTCTACCGGGACAGGGGAGGGTCAGCCCCAGCATTTT. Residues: CASSTGTGEGQPQHF.